These T cell receptor beta chains were read from a single sample in a study of cytomegalovirus exposure and HLA in healthy donors. Measured with immunoSEQ multiplex PCR; TCRdb has only the in-frame clones, and not every one. The sample gives 100,000 to 150,000 clones, about 82% of which show up once; around 1.8% is in the top ten. Sequenced input: PBMCs. These receptors were taken from a man aged 45-60 years in good health and CMV-seronegative. Each CDR3 is given without its conserved first and last residue. The D gene is left open where the match is weak.

ASSLDGTGGEKLF	TRBD1	13	TRBV28	TRBJ1-4
AWNRRSSYEQY	.	11	TRBV30	TRBJ2-7
ASSEGLADTDTQY	TRBD2	13	TRBV6-1	TRBJ2-3
ASSEVVGSGDPSTDTQY	TRBD2	17	TRBV6-1	TRBJ2-3
ASSLGREKETQY	.	12	TRBV13	TRBJ2-5
ASRQQGVNYGYT	TRBD1	12	TRBV19	TRBJ1-2
ASSLTAGKETQY	.	12	TRBV27	TRBJ2-5
ASSEAQGGQGEAF	.	13	TRBV2	TRBJ1-1
ASSDRQDSRAYEQY	.	14	TRBV5-1	TRBJ2-7
ASSGPRAGAGETQY	TRBD2	14	TRBV6-1	TRBJ2-5
ASSQMGQLYEQY	TRBD1	12	TRBV18	TRBJ2-7
ASSLLAGSGEQF	TRBD2	12	TRBV5-4	TRBJ2-1